The 22 T cell receptor beta chains given below trace back to one sample, sequenced in a study of cytomegalovirus exposure and HLA in healthy donors. Both 60 Vbeta primers and 13 Jbeta primers went into the PCR. Produced via immunoSEQ multiplex PCR; TCRdb's table is partial and in-frame only. There are roughly 150,000 clones in the sample; about 81% occur only once, and more than 1.3% lies in the top ten. Sequenced material: PBMCs. Receptors were obtained from a girl between 10 and 17 years old in good health and CMV-seropositive.

The V gene is TRBV19, the J gene TRBJ1-5; a possible D gene is TRBD1 (6 bases). The CDR3 loop spans 15 amino acids. CDR1 LNHDA and CDR2 SQIVND come from the germline V gene (reference sequence). With 5 bases removed from V and 4 bases from J, the gap between germline ends came to 15 bases. Written as DNA, the CDR3 is TGTGCCAGTAGTCCCAGAGGGGGACTAAATCAGCCCCAGCATTTT. It is translated as CASSPRGGLNQPQHF.

This clone was seen a handful of times. This chain uses TRBV7-2 with TRBJ2-6, with unresolved D. V was pared by 3 bases and J by 7 bases, with 13 bases between. Germline V CDR1 and CDR2: SGHTA, FQGNSA. This CDR3 has 15 amino acids. CDR3 region: CASSFQRQIANVLTF. CDR3 DNA sequence: TGTGCCAGCAGCTTCCAGAGACAAATCGCCAACGTCCTGACTTTC.

CDR3 nucleotides: TGTGCCAGCAGTCCACCGGGACAGAATAGCAATCAGCCCCAGCATTTT. Protein: CASSPPGQNSNQPQHF. The chain has TRBV28 and TRBJ1-5; 7 nucleotides align to TRBD1. The J segment lost 0 bases and the V segment lost 5 bases, leaving 7 bases of the junction unmatched. CDR3 length equals 16 residues. CDR1 is MDHEN, CDR2 SYDVKM, per germline.

The chain is built from TRBV7-2 and TRBJ2-3, with D tentatively TRBD2 (6 bases). CDR3 size: 15 residues. V was trimmed by 4 bases and J by 4 bases, leaving 15 bases between them. CDR1 SGHTA and CDR2 FQGNSA come from the germline V gene. The CDR3, as DNA: TGTGCCAGCAGCTCCCTGGGCGGGGAAGCAGATACGCAGTATTTT. This gives the protein CASSSLGGEADTQYF.

CDR3 loop: CASSAQGTTEAFF. CDR3 nucleotides: TGTGCCAGCAGTGCCCAGGGTACCACTGAAGCTTTCTTT. This chain uses TRBV25-1 with TRBJ1-1, with TRBD1 as a possible D gene (5 bases). The germline V gene has CDR1 MGHDK and CDR2 SYGVNS. This CDR3 spans 13 amino acids. The V end was cut by 4 bases, the J end by 4 bases, with 10 bases between.

This chain joins TRBV15 and TRBJ2-1, with D perhaps matching TRBD1 (5 bases). The CDR3 is made up of 14 amino acids. Germline V gene data show CDR1 as LNHNV and CDR2 as YYDKDF (reference sequence). The V end was cut by 5 bases, the J end by 3 bases, with 11 bases between. The CDR3 is CATSSLTDYNEQFF. In DNA, the CDR3 is TGTGCCACCAGCTCATTGACAGACTACAATGAGCAGTTCTTC.

DNA for the CDR3: TGTGCCAGCTCACCAAGGACTAGCGTAGAGACCCAGTACTTC. This sequence encodes CASSPRTSVETQYF. V usage is TRBV18 and J usage is TRBJ2-5; TRBD2 matches at 9 bases. The germline V gene has CDR1 KGHSH and CDR2 LQKENI. V was clipped by 2 bases and J by 4 bases; unmatched bases: 2. CDR3 length: 14 residues. Full variable domain (missing parts from reference TRBV18 and TRBJ2-5): NAGVMQNPRHLVRRRGQEARLRCSPMKGHSHVYWYRQLPEEGLKFMVYLQKENIIDESGMPKERFSAEFPKEGPSILRIQQVVRGDSAAYFCASSPRTSVETQYFGPGTRLLVL.

The rearrangement joins TRBV6-1 to TRBJ2-1, with D perhaps TRBD1 (5 bases). Looked up from germline, CDR1 is MNHNS and CDR2 is SASEGT. The CDR3 has 16 amino acids. The V gene lost 1 base and the J gene lost 4 bases, with 14 bases spanning the gap. This CDR3 reads CASSEEVRTLYNEQFF. In DNA form, the CDR3 reads TGTGCCAGCAGTGAAGAGGTGCGGACACTATACAATGAGCAGTTCTTC.

This chain uses TRBV10-3 with TRBJ1-4; tentatively, D is TRBD1 (6 bases). Germline CDR1 and CDR2: ENHRY and SYGVKD. CDR3 length: 16 amino acids. The V and J ends lost 6 bases and 1 base respectively, with 15 bases between them. CDR3 residues: CAISRDIPRTNEKLFF. CDR3 DNA: TGTGCCATCAGCCGGGACATCCCACGAACTAATGAAAAACTGTTTTTT.

This clone showed up just once. This rearrangement joins TRBV12-1 to TRBJ2-5; the listed D gene, TRBD1, was not tested against the DNA. TRBV12-1 is a pseudogene. This CDR3 is built from 15 residues. The CDR3, as DNA: TGTGCCAGCAGCTTTGCTTTAGTACAGCAAGAGACCCAGTACTTC. Translating it yields CASSFALVQQETQYF.

J is TRBJ1-1 and V is TRBV6-1; no reliable D call. Trimming stripped 5 bases from V and 7 bases from J, with 11 bases between. Germline V lookup: CDR1 MNHNS, CDR2 SASEGT. The CDR3 spans 12 residues. The CDR3 here is CASSPDFSEAFF. The CDR3, as DNA: TGTGCCAGCAGTCCCGATTTTAGTGAAGCTTTCTTT.

This clone was seen more than once but under ten times. The chain joins TRBV6-4 to TRBJ2-3; TRBD2 is a possible D gene (5 bases). CDR1 is MRHNA, CDR2 SNTAGT, per germline. Deletions cut 2 bases from V and 7 bases from J, with 7 bases between. The CDR3 spans 12 residues. CDR3 region: CASSDVAHTQYF. In nucleotides, the CDR3 is TGTGCCAGCAGTGACGTAGCGCATACGCAGTATTTT.

The chain joins TRBV7-9 to TRBJ1-2; D unresolved. Germline values: CDR1 SEHNR, CDR2 FQNEAQ (reference sequence). V was shortened by 0 bases and J by 8 bases, with 10 bases between the two germline ends. This CDR3 contains 13 residues. CDR3 coding DNA: TGTGCCAGCAGCTTAGCACCAGATAGCGGCTACACCTTC. Its translation is CASSLAPDSGYTF.

V gene TRBV27 combines with J gene TRBJ1-1, with 7 positions matching TRBD1. With 4 bases clipped from V and 4 bases from J, the junction kept 6 bases outside the gene matches. Germline-derived CDR1 and CDR2 are MNHEY and SMNVEV (reference sequence). This CDR3 comprises 14 residues. For the CDR3, the DNA is TGTGCCAGCAGTTATAACAGGGGTAGCACTGAAGCTTTCTTT. Its translation: CASSYNRGSTEAFF.

This chain connects TRBV4-3 to TRBJ1-1; the match to TRBD1 covers 7 bases. CDR3 size: 15 residues. V lost 0 bases and J lost 1; bases outside the gene matches: 2. Germline CDR1 reads LGHNA; CDR2 reads YSLEER. CDR3 protein: CASSQEGQPNTEAFF. In DNA form, the CDR3 reads TGCGCCAGCAGCCAAGAGGGACAGCCGAACACTGAAGCTTTCTTT.

The V and J genes are TRBV27 and TRBJ2-7; 9 bases line up with TRBD1. Trimming cost V 3 bases and J 3 bases; bases outside gene matches: 3. CDR3 length: 14 amino acids. Per germline, CDR1 MNHEY and CDR2 SMNVEV (reference sequence). This CDR3 reads CASSFRTGDYEQYF. The CDR3 DNA reads TGTGCCAGCAGTTTCAGGACAGGGGACTACGAGCAGTACTTC.

In nucleotides, the CDR3 is TGCGCCAGCAGCCAGACTACGGGACAGCTTGAAGCTTTCTTT. It yields the protein CASSQTTGQLEAFF. The gene calls are TRBV4-1 and TRBJ1-1; 7 bases match TRBD1. CDR3 length: 14 amino acids. The ends lost 3 bases at V and 7 bases at J; junction bases unmatched: 8. CDR1 is MGHRA, CDR2 YSYEKL, per germline.

The V and J genes are TRBV2 and TRBJ2-7, with a possible D match to TRBD2 (6 bases). V was shortened by 11 bases and J by 3 bases, with 14 bases between the two germline ends. CDR1 and CDR2 (germline): SNHLY, FYNNEI. The CDR3 runs to 12 residues. The CDR3 nucleotides are TGTGCCGCTTCCCGGGAGCGCTACGAGCAGTACTTC. Translation gives CAASRERYEQYF. The full variable domain, completed using reference TRBV2 and TRBJ2-7, is EPEVTQTPSHQVTQMGQEVILRCVPISNHLYFYWYRQILGQKVEFLVSFYNNEISEKSEIFDDQFSVERPDGSNFTLKIRSTKLEDSAMYFCAASRERYEQYFGPGTRLTVT.

This clone came up a few times. The rearrangement links TRBV2 to TRBJ2-1; D ambiguous. The CDR3 covers 12 residues. Germline V gene data show CDR1 as SNHLY and CDR2 as FYNNEI. V was shortened by 7 bases and J by 13 bases, with 17 bases between the two germline ends. Here the CDR3 reads CASTDSITVQFF. CDR3 bases: TGTGCCAGCACCGACTCCATTACCGTACAGTTCTTC.

The gene calls are TRBV28 and TRBJ2-3; 7 nucleotides match TRBD1. Trimming removed 4 bases from V and 2 bases from J; junction bases left unmatched: 6. CDR1 and CDR2 from the germline V gene are MDHEN and SYDVKM. The CDR3 has 15 residues. CDR3 DNA sequence: TGTGCCAGCAGTTCAAGACAGGGCTCCACAGATACGCAGTATTTT. Encoded protein: CASSSRQGSTDTQYF. The full variable domain, completed using reference TRBV28 and TRBJ2-3, is DVKVTQSSRYLVKRTGEKVFLECVQDMDHENMFWYRQDPGLGLRLIYFSYDVKMKEKGDIPEGYSVSREKKERFSLILESASTNQTSMYLCASSSRQGSTDTQYFGPGTRLTVL.

V usage is TRBV4-3 and J usage is TRBJ2-7; unclear D gene. Trimming shortened V by 1 base and J by 1 base, and 8 bases separated the two germline ends. The CDR3 spans 14 residues. Looked up from germline, CDR1 is LGHNA and CDR2 is YSLEER. CDR3 DNA sequence: TGCGCCAGCAGCCAAGTGACACATTCCTACGAGCAGTACTTC. Translation gives CASSQVTHSYEQYF.

A note on this clone: The junction shows a germline mismatch at one end, possibly a read error. The chain links TRBV7-7 to TRBJ2-7, with D tentatively TRBD2 (5 bases). Germline CDR1 is SSHAT and CDR2 is FNYEAQ (reference sequence). CDR3 size: 15 residues. The CDR3 DNA is TGTGCTAGCAGCACCCCGGCGGTTCGGAGGTACGAGCAGTACTTC. Translation: CASSTPAVRRYEQYF. Full variable domain (rest looked up from reference TRBV7-7 and TRBJ2-7): GAGVSQSPRYKVTKRGQDVTLRCDPISSHATLYWYQQALGQGPEFLTYFNYEAQPDKSGLPSDRFSAERPEGSISTLTIQRTEQRDSAMYRCASSTPAVRRYEQYFGPGTRLTVT.